These T cell receptor beta chains were read from a single sample in a study of breast tumors, draining lymph nodes, adjacent tissues. TCRdb redid the calling of the multiplex PCR reads with MiXCR, one entry per CDR3 protein. The sample gives 270,000 or so distinct CDR3 sequences, about 33% of which show up once; more than 0.95% is in the top ten. Sequenced sample: axillary lymph node tissue. These receptors were taken from a female donor with breast cancer. Some clones in this sample may be carry-over from other donors' samples. The CDR3 runs from the conserved cysteine through the conserved F or W. A D gene is named only where the DNA matches it firmly. Part of the rows lack a size; the others show once, few, many or a class for expanded clones.

v_call	clone_size	d_call	j_call	cdr3_aa	cdr3_nt
TRBV4-2	many	TRBD2	TRBJ2-5	CASSQDAGVIETQYF	TGTGCCAGCAGCCAAGACGCGGGAGTGATTGAAACCCAGTACTTC
TRBV5-4	.	TRBD2	TRBJ2-1	CASSLSWTGRARDEQFF	TGTGCCAGCAGCCTCAGTTGGACCGGGAGGGCCCGGGATGAGCAGTTCTTC
TRBV7-9	many	.	TRBJ2-3	CASSLVVGNADTQYF	TGTGCCAGCAGCTTAGTCGTAGGGAATGCCGATACGCAGTATTTT
TRBV10-3	many	TRBD2	TRBJ2-1	CAISESPSGSRAEQFF	TGTGCCATCAGTGAGTCCCCCAGCGGGAGTAGGGCTGAGCAGTTCTTC
TRBV7-8	many	TRBD1	TRBJ2-5	CASSRARDRPEETQYF	TGTGCCAGCAGCCGAGCCCGGGACAGGCCTGAAGAGACCCAGTACTTC
TRBV4-3	many	.	TRBJ1-2	CASSQEFGPPYGYTF	TGCGCCAGCAGCCAAGAGTTCGGGCCTCCCTATGGCTACACCTTC
TRBV20-1	many	.	TRBJ1-6	CSAPTGTRAATLHF	TGCAGTGCGCCTACTGGAACCCGTGCGGCAACCCTCCACTTT
TRBV6-6	few	TRBD1	TRBJ1-4	CASSYPRDRGLTNEKLFF	TGTGCCAGCAGTTATCCCCGGGACAGGGGGCTAACTAATGAAAAACTGTTTTTT
TRBV20-1	many	.	TRBJ1-5	CSARGGKDQPQHF	TGCAGTGCTAGAGGGGGTAAAGATCAGCCCCAGCATTTT
TRBV11-2	many	TRBD2	TRBJ2-7	CASSSLGLAYEQYF	TGTGCCAGCAGCTCATTGGGACTAGCCTACGAGCAGTACTTC
TRBV29-1	.	.	TRBJ1-2	CSVEVGVRYGYTF	TGCAGCGTTGAAGTGGGTGTTCGCTATGGCTACACCTTC
TRBV5-5	many	TRBD2	TRBJ2-7	CASIEGLAGWHEQYF	TGTGCCAGCATCGAGGGACTAGCGGGATGGCACGAGCAGTACTTC
TRBV5-1	.	TRBD1	TRBJ1-3	CASSLGLGQGLGDTVYF	TGCGCCAGCAGCTTGGGCTTGGGACAGGGCCTCGGAGACACCGTATATTTT
TRBV20-1	.	TRBD1	TRBJ1-6	CSASGQGASNSPLHF	TGCAGTGCTTCCGGACAGGGGGCGAGCAATTCACCCCTCCACTTT
TRBV9	.	TRBD1	TRBJ1-1	CASSVAGDRDTEAFF	TGTGCCAGCAGCGTAGCGGGTGACAGGGACACTGAAGCTTTCTTT
TRBV30	.	TRBD2	TRBJ2-1	CAWGQRGWPEQFF	TGTGCCTGGGGCCAGCGGGGTTGGCCTGAGCAGTTCTTC
TRBV7-8	many	.	TRBJ2-5	CASSFPPDLF	TGTGCCAGCAGCTTCCCACCCGACTTATTC
TRBV20-1	many	.	TRBJ2-7	CSASVEVVGEQYF	TGCAGTGCTAGTGTGGAGGTGGTCGGCGAGCAGTACTTC
TRBV19	.	.	TRBJ2-4	CASPAKNIQYF	TGTGCCAGTCCCGCCAAAAACATTCAGTACTTC
TRBV18	few	.	TRBJ2-7	CASSKEGSYEQYF	TGTGCCAGCTCAAAAGAGGGCTCCTACGAGCAGTACTTC
TRBV5-5	many	.	TRBJ2-7	CASSIGQPYEQYF	TGTGCCAGCAGCATAGGACAGCCCTACGAGCAGTACTTC
TRBV9	.	.	TRBJ1-4	CASSVGGARANEKLFF	TGTGCCAGCAGCGTAGGAGGGGCGAGGGCTAATGAAAAACTGTTTTTT
TRBV20-1	many	.	TRBJ2-7	CSARNHLRSYEQYF	TGCAGTGCTAGAAATCACCTACGCTCCTACGAGCAGTACTTC
TRBV9	.	.	TRBJ1-1	CASSVIGEYNTEAFF	TGTGCCAGCAGCGTAATAGGAGAGTATAACACTGAAGCTTTCTTT
TRBV5-6	few	.	TRBJ2-1	CASSFTTTGSHNEQFF	TGTGCCAGCAGCTTTACGACTACCGGGAGCCACAATGAGCAGTTCTTC
TRBV19	.	TRBD2	TRBJ2-1	CASGVLAGGLDEQFF	TGTGCCAGTGGTGTACTAGCGGGAGGGCTGGATGAGCAGTTCTTC
TRBV24-1	.	TRBD1	TRBJ1-4	CATSAGQGNEKLFF	TGTGCCACCAGTGCAGGACAGGGTAATGAAAAACTGTTTTTT
TRBV5-1	.	TRBD1	TRBJ2-4	CASSGTAAKNIQYF	TGCGCCAGCAGCGGGACAGCAGCCAAAAACATTCAGTACTTC
TRBV20-1	many	.	TRBJ2-3	CSARDAGWRVGSDTQYF	TGCAGTGCTAGAGATGCAGGGTGGAGGGTTGGGTCAGATACGCAGTATTTT
TRBV29-1	.	.	TRBJ2-2	CIGLATGELFF	TGCATCGGACTCGCGACCGGGGAGCTGTTTTTT
TRBV6-5	many	TRBD2	TRBJ2-1	CASSRTSGSYNEQFF	TGTGCCAGCAGCCGGACTAGCGGTTCCTACAATGAGCAGTTCTTC
TRBV7-8	many	TRBD2	TRBJ2-7	CASSLVAQRGGEQYF	TGTGCCAGCAGCTTAGTAGCCCAGCGGGGGGGCGAGCAGTACTTC
TRBV19	many	TRBD2	TRBJ2-1	CASSRLAVDNEQFF	TGTGCCAGTTCCAGACTAGCAGTAGACAATGAGCAGTTCTTC
TRBV19	many	TRBD2	TRBJ2-3	CASSPTSGPAPDTQYF	TGTGCCAGTAGTCCAACTAGCGGGCCGGCTCCAGATACGCAGTATTTT